This T cell receptor (beta chain) was documented in a study of tumor-infiltrating lymphocytes in primary liver carcinoma. V was cut by 11 bases and J by 8 bases, with 12 bases left in between. The CDR3 length is 11 residues. The germline V gene has CDR1 SGHAT and CDR2 FQDESV (reference sequence). Extraction of RNA together with DNA used roughly 20-33 mg of unsorted bulk tissue. The authors sampled five separate regions per tumor. From around 500 ng of total RNA, TCR beta-specific cDNA was reverse-transcribed using a constant-region primer. Three nested multiplex PCR rounds of slightly modified ARM-PCR generated TCR beta libraries. PCR rounds one and two used TRBV1-TRBV30 forward primers with a C-beta reverse primer for 10 cycles each. Via MiXCR, TCRdb re-called the multiplex PCR reads, giving one row per CDR3 protein. The sample holds roughly 91,000 distinct CDR3 sequences; roughly 69% are singletons and the top ten take just over 9.5%.

The receptor comes from an older woman with primary liver carcinoma and hepatitis B virus infection. This chain joins TRBV11-1 and TRBJ2-2; no reliable D call. Sequencing was done on a sample of liver tumor tissue from sampling region 5. Indicated subset: tumor region T5, tumor centre. This CDR3 is CAGTALGELFF. CDR3 in DNA: TGTGCCGGCACGGCTCTGGGGGAGCTGTTTTTT.